This T cell receptor beta chain originates from a study of blood T cell repertoires in COVID-19. Study-wide context: PBMCs, B-cell-depleted T cells, or T cells provided the cDNA or gDNA that made up the material.

Assay used: immunoSEQ multiplex PCR; TCRdb lists only in-frame clones, some missing. The table has about 190,000 clones, roughly four fifths seen once. Sequences were obtained from peripheral blood. This sequence was found in a man aged 50-60 years who had recovered from COVID-19.

The CDR3, as DNA: TGTGCCAGCAGTGATCCAGGGGGCCAGTTCTTC. Translation gives CASSDPGGQFF. The rearrangement joins TRBV2 to TRBJ2-1, with 8 nucleotides matching TRBD1. Looked up from germline, CDR1 is SNHLY and CDR2 is FYNNEI. The CDR3 covers 11 residues. V lost 3 bases to trimming and J lost 13 bases; unmatched junction nucleotides: 2.